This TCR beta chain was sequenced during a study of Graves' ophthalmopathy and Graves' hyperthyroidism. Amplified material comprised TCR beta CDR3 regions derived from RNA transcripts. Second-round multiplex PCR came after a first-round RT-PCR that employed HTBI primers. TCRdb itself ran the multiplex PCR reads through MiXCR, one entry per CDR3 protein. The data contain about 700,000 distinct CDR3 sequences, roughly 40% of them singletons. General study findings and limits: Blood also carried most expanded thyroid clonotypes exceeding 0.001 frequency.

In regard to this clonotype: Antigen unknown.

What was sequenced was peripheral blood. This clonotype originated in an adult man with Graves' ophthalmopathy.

CDR3 loop: CASSFVGGGGYGYTF. In DNA, the CDR3 is TGTGCCAGCAGTTTCGTTGGGGGGGGTGGCTATGGCTACACCTTC. The rearrangement uses TRBV2 and TRBJ1-2, with D possibly being TRBD1 (5 bases). Germline CDR1 and CDR2: SNHLY and FYNNEI. This CDR3 is 15 amino acids long. Trimming removed 5 bases from V and 4 bases from J, with 17 bases in between.